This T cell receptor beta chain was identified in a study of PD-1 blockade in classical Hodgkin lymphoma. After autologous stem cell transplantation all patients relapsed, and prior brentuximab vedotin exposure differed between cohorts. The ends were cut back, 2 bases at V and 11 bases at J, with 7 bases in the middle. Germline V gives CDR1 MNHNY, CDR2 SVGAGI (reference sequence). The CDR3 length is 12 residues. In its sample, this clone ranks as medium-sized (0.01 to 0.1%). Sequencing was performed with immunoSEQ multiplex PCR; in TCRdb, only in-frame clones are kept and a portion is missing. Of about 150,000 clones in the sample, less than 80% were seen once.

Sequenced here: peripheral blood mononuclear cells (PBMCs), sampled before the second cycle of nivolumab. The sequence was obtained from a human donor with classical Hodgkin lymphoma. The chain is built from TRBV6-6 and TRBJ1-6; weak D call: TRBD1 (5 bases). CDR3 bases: TGTGCCAGCAGTTACCAGGGAGCACCCCTCCACTTT. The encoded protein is CASSYQGAPLHF.